The 5 T cell receptor beta chains presented below share a single source sample, sequenced in a study of spatial heterogeneity in lung cancer (dated by TCRdb to the late 2010s). The antigens these receptors bind are not known. According to the study, the label for this sample's time point signals: sample taken at primary tumor resection. Broad study findings and their caveats: A correlation was observed between the number of expanded intratumoral alpha and beta TCRs and the tumor nonsynonymous mutation count.

Libraries were constructed by 5' RACE. The sequencer listed for this sample is NextSeq 500. Starting from the raw public reads, TCRdb applied fastp trimming at Q25, assembled clones with MiXCR and retained in-frame beta chains. One record per CDR3 amino acid sequence lists the most common genes and DNA. The sample table shows about 27,000 distinct CDR3 sequences, and around 7.4% are seen once. The ten largest clones represent around 26% of the sample. This sample comprised lung tumor tissue, obtained at surgery. Receptors were obtained from a male donor with early-stage non-small cell lung cancer.

This clonotype has a count of ten or more. The chain recombines TRBV3-1 with TRBJ2-3; maybe TRBD2 (5 bases). The CDR3 has 14 residues. V was clipped by 2 bases and J by 2 bases, with 8 bases between them. Germline V gene lookup returns CDR1 LGHDT and CDR2 YNNKEL (reference sequence). This CDR3 reads CASSQRGPTDTQYF. The DNA for the CDR3 is TGTGCCAGCAGCCAAAGAGGGCCCACAGATACGCAGTATTTT.

The chain employs TRBV9 and TRBJ2-3; D is perhaps TRBD2 (7 bases). This CDR3 has 16 residues. Germline loops: CDR1 SGDLS, CDR2 YYNGEE. Between the trimmed V and J ends, which lost 2 bases and 1 base, there was a span of 14 bases. DNA of the CDR3: TGTGCCAGCAGCGTTTGGGCGGGGGCCCGCACAGATACGCAGTATTTT. Translating it yields CASSVWAGARTDTQYF.

This rearrangement joins TRBV7-2 to TRBJ2-4, with 12 nucleotides matching TRBD2. Per the germline V gene, CDR1 is SGHTA and CDR2 is FQGNSA. The trim removed 4 bases at V and 9 bases at J, leaving 7 bases unmatched. The CDR3 runs 15 residues. CDR3 in amino acids: CASSSSSGGAPIQYF. The CDR3 DNA follows: TGTGCCAGCAGCTCCTCTAGCGGGGGGGCCCCCATTCAGTACTTC.

Ten or more counts support this clonotype. The chain has TRBV6-2 or TRBV6-3 and TRBJ1-5; 7 nucleotides line up with TRBD1. The CDR3 length is 15 residues. Germline V gives CDR1 MNHEY, CDR2 SVGEGT. J lost 2 bases, V lost 5 bases, and 6 bases had no gene match. The CDR3 sequence: CASSPRGSGNQPQHF. The CDR3 DNA follows: TGTGCCAGCAGTCCCAGGGGGTCGGGCAATCAGCCCCAGCATTTT.

The chain recombines TRBV7-2 with TRBJ1-6, with D uncertain. This CDR3 is built from 16 residues. Germline V gene data show CDR1 as SGHTA and CDR2 as FQGNSA. With 3 bases removed from V and 6 bases from J, the gap between germline ends came to 15 bases. DNA of the CDR3: TGTGCCAGCAGCTTGTATACGCCGTCCCTTAATTCACCCCTCCACTTT. Protein: CASSLYTPSLNSPLHF. The whole variable domain, remainder taken from reference TRBV7-2 and TRBJ1-6, is GAGVSQSPSNKVTEKGKDVELRCDPISGHTALYWYRQSLGQGLEFLIYFQGNSAPDKSGLPSDRFSAERTGGSVSTLTIQRTQQEDSAVYLCASSLYTPSLNSPLHFGNGTRLTVT.